This TCR beta chain was recorded in a study of blood T cell repertoires in COVID-19. Study summary: The origin of the acute and convalescent COVID-19 samples was the United States, Italy and Spain.

This clone was counted a few times. The length of the CDR3 is 16 residues. CDR1 is SGHRS and CDR2 is YFSETQ in the germline V gene. V dropped 0 bases and J dropped 4; count of bases not matched to a gene: 2. Per the original methods: Using reference gene primer amplification, nucleated cell counts were estimated. Here immunoSEQ multiplex PCR was the method, and the copy in TCRdb shows in-frame clones only, minus some. The V and J calls and clone size are taken from that table; D and trimming were inferred from the DNA. The table has under 200,000 clones, about 88% seen once. The chain recombines TRBV5-1 with TRBJ2-1; 12 bases agree with TRBD2. The TCR sequence derives from a woman of 80 years or more in a cohort sampled during active or convalescent COVID-19. What was sequenced was peripheral blood. The CDR3 DNA follows: TGCGCCAGCAGCTTGGAGGGACTAGCGGGTTACAATGAGCAGTTCTTC. Protein product: CASSLEGLAGYNEQFF.